The 24 T cell receptor beta chains in this list originate from one sample, sequenced in a study of cytomegalovirus exposure and HLA in healthy donors. PCR primers comprised 60 Vbeta and 13 Jbeta primers. The method was immunoSEQ multiplex PCR; TCRdb's version includes in-frame clones alone and lacks a portion of them. The table has 170,000 or so clones, more than 60% seen once. Sequenced input: PBMCs. The receptors originated from a woman in her 30s in good health and CMV-seropositive.

The rearrangement uses TRBV30 and TRBJ2-7, with TRBD2 identical over 10 bases. Germline values: CDR1 GTSNPN, CDR2 SVGIG (reference sequence). This CDR3 contains 15 residues. With V trimmed by 4 bases and J by 2 bases, 8 bases remained unmatched. The CDR3 here is CAWTPGTSVAYEQYF. CDR3 DNA sequence: TGTGCCTGGACACCCGGGACTAGCGTCGCCTACGAGCAGTACTTC.

The chain is built from TRBV27 and TRBJ2-5; no reliable D call. CDR1 is MNHEY and CDR2 is SMNVEV in the germline V gene (reference sequence). There are 11 residues in the CDR3. Trimming removed 3 bases from V and 4 bases from J, with 3 bases in between. CDR3 amino acids: CASSFLETQYF. CDR3 nucleotide sequence: TGTGCCAGCAGTTTCTTAGAGACCCAGTACTTC.

V gene TRBV9 combines with J gene TRBJ2-1; 10 nucleotides agree with TRBD2. Germline trimming cut 3 bases from V and 7 bases from J; bases unmatched to any gene: 10. This CDR3 region has 16 residues. Germline V lookup: CDR1 SGDLS, CDR2 YYNGEE. For the CDR3, the DNA is TGTGCCAGCAGCGCCGAGCTAGCGGGGGCTTGGAATGAGCAGTTCTTC. Translating it yields CASSAELAGAWNEQFF.

This rearrangement joins TRBV6-4 to TRBJ2-1, with D perhaps matching TRBD1 (7 bases). The CDR3 loop spans 16 amino acids. Germline assignment: CDR1 MRHNA and CDR2 SNTAGT. V was clipped by 3 bases and J by 10 bases, with 22 bases between them. CDR3 coding DNA: TGTGCCAGCAGTGAAGGTCAGGGGGAGGCCCGGCAGGAGCAGTTCTTC. This gives the protein CASSEGQGEARQEQFF.

This chain links TRBV5-5 with TRBJ2-1; D not certain. Per germline, CDR1 SGHKS and CDR2 YYEKEE (reference sequence). This CDR3 contains 16 residues. Trimming left V 3 bases short and J 0 bases short, with 13 bases between. CDR3 sequence (DNA): TGTGCCAGCAGCTCCCGGAGTGGAGCCTCCTACAATGAGCAGTTCTTC. Its protein is CASSSRSGASYNEQFF.

The gene calls are TRBV6-5 and TRBJ2-1; 7 bases fit TRBD1. Germline trimming cut 0 bases from V and 4 bases from J; bases unmatched to any gene: 6. In germline, CDR1 is MNHEY, CDR2 SVGAGI. The length of the CDR3 is 16 residues. CDR3: CASSYSTGAIYNEQFF. The CDR3 DNA reads as TGTGCCAGCAGTTACTCTACAGGGGCGATTTACAATGAGCAGTTCTTC.

The table lists this clone with a count of one. The V gene is TRBV5-5, the J gene TRBJ1-2, with unresolved D. Germline lookup yields CDR1 SGHKS and CDR2 YYEKEE (reference sequence). There are 15 residues in the CDR3. With 2 bases removed from V and 0 bases from J, the gap between germline ends came to 11 bases. For the CDR3, the DNA is TGTGCCAGCAGCTTCCGTGACACAACTAACTATGGCTACACCTTC. This sequence encodes CASSFRDTTNYGYTF.

CDR3 sequence (DNA): TGTGCCAGCAGTTTATCTTATTACGAGCAGTACTTC. The encoded protein is CASSLSYYEQYF. This chain joins TRBV28 and TRBJ2-7; D uncertain. Deletions cut 1 base from V and 4 bases from J, with 5 bases between. The CDR3 covers 12 residues. Germline loops: CDR1 MDHEN, CDR2 SYDVKM.

The genes are TRBV30 and TRBJ2-3, with 10 bases matching TRBD2. This CDR3 has 16 amino acids. Germline V gene lookup returns CDR1 GTSNPN and CDR2 SVGIG (reference sequence). V lost 0 bases to trimming and J lost 7 bases; unmatched junction nucleotides: 10. CDR3 bases: TGTGCCTGGAGTGTACAGGCTAGCGGGGGCTATAATACGCAGTATTTT. Protein sequence: CAWSVQASGGYNTQYF.

V is TRBV28 and J is TRBJ1-4; D unresolved. Germline V gives CDR1 MDHEN, CDR2 SYDVKM. The CDR3 is 15 residues long. V lost 2 bases and J lost 5, with 12 bases in between. The CDR3 is CASSLGGRVNEKLFF. As DNA, the CDR3 is TGTGCCAGCAGTTTAGGAGGTAGGGTGAATGAAAAACTGTTTTTT.

The chain carries TRBV18 and TRBJ2-5; TRBD2 agrees at 8 bases. The germline CDR1 and CDR2 sequences are KGHSH and LQKENI. The CDR3 sequence is 15 residues long. V lost 4 bases to trimming and J lost 2 bases; unmatched junction nucleotides: 6. For the CDR3, the DNA is TGTGCCAGCTCACGAACGGGAGGGAAGCAAGAGACCCAGTACTTC. This gives the protein CASSRTGGKQETQYF. Full variable domain (missing parts from reference TRBV18 and TRBJ2-5): NAGVMQNPRHLVRRRGQEARLRCSPMKGHSHVYWYRQLPEEGLKFMVYLQKENIIDESGMPKERFSAEFPKEGPSILRIQQVVRGDSAAYFCASSRTGGKQETQYFGPGTRLLVL.

The table lists this clone with a count of one. The rearrangement joins TRBV30 to TRBJ1-2; TRBD1 matches 11 bases. After removal of 5 bases from V and 0 bases from J, the junction contained 5 bases not matched to a gene. CDR3 size: 15 residues. Germline lookup yields CDR1 GTSNPN and CDR2 SVGIG (reference sequence). The CDR3 DNA reads TGTGCCTGGGAGGACAGGGGGCGAGCTAACTATGGCTACACCTTC. It yields the protein CAWEDRGRANYGYTF.

This chain joins TRBV5-1 and TRBJ1-2; TRBD1 agrees at 9 bases. The J segment lost 6 bases and the V segment lost 0 bases, leaving 3 bases of the junction unmatched. Per the germline V gene, CDR1 is SGHRS and CDR2 is YFSETQ. This CDR3 has 14 residues. The CDR3 loop reads CASSLAQGADGYTF. CDR3 DNA sequence: TGCGCCAGCAGCTTGGCACAGGGGGCGGATGGCTACACCTTC.

The rearrangement links TRBV6-5 to TRBJ2-7, with 7 nucleotides matching TRBD2. CDR1 and CDR2 (germline): MNHEY, SVGAGI. J gave up 5 bases and V 6 bases, and 13 bases lay outside the gene matches. The CDR3 has 15 residues. CDR3 sequence: CASSLGGSKRDEQYF. CDR3 nucleotides: TGTGCCAGCAGCCTCGGCGGGAGTAAGCGCGACGAGCAGTACTTC.

The chain couples TRBV29-1 to TRBJ1-2; D gene unclear. The CDR3 has 15 amino acids. Trimming stripped 2 bases from V and 4 bases from J, with 17 bases between. Germline CDR1 SQVTM, CDR2 ANQGSEA. The CDR3 coding sequence is TGCAGCGTTGAATCGCCCCTGAGTGACATCTATGGCTACACCTTC. It is translated as CSVESPLSDIYGYTF.

The chain links TRBV18 to TRBJ1-5; 9 bases match TRBD1. V was pared by 3 bases and J by 3 bases, with 3 bases of the junction left unmatched. Germline CDR1 and CDR2: KGHSH and LQKENI. The CDR3 contains 15 residues. DNA of the CDR3: TGTGCCAGCTCACCGGGGACAGGGATCAATCAGCCCCAGCATTTT. Protein: CASSPGTGINQPQHF.

The J gene is TRBJ2-1, the V gene TRBV27, with 10 bases fitting TRBD2. There are 15 residues in the CDR3. Losses at the gene ends were 6 bases for V and 4 bases for J; bases not matched to a gene: 6. Germline CDR1 MNHEY, CDR2 SMNVEV (reference sequence). This CDR3 reads CASRGGTSVYNEQFF. As DNA, the CDR3 is TGTGCCAGCAGGGGGGGGACTAGCGTTTACAATGAGCAGTTCTTC.

The rearrangement joins TRBV6-5 to TRBJ2-7; 10 bases map to TRBD1. CDR1 and CDR2 (germline): MNHEY, SVGAGI. V dropped 1 base and J dropped 4; count of bases not matched to a gene: 4. CDR3 length equals 15 residues. The CDR3 spells CASSYYRDRGYEQYF. The CDR3, as DNA: TGTGCCAGCAGTTACTACCGGGACAGGGGATACGAGCAGTACTTC.

V usage is TRBV5-8 and J usage is TRBJ2-7; a weak D match, TRBD1 (5 bases). Trimming took off 0 bases at V and 4 bases at J, with 11 bases between the two ends. This CDR3 region has 14 residues. Germline CDR1 reads SGHTS; CDR2 reads YDEGEE. Here the CDR3 reads CASSLGDSMYEQYF. CDR3 nucleotides: TGTGCCAGCAGCTTGGGTGACAGTATGTACGAGCAGTACTTC.

The chain is built from TRBV6-1 and TRBJ1-1, with D uncertain. The CDR3 runs to 12 residues. Trimming took off 4 bases at V and 5 bases at J, with 8 bases between the two ends. The germline gives CDR1 MNHNS, CDR2 SASEGT. The CDR3 sequence: CASSVSETEAFF. In DNA, the CDR3 is TGTGCCAGCAGTGTAAGCGAGACTGAAGCTTTCTTT.

The chain has TRBV6-1 and TRBJ2-5; 7 bases agree with TRBD1. From germline, CDR1 is MNHNS and CDR2 SASEGT. The CDR3 runs to 15 residues. V shed 0 bases, J shed 4 bases, and the junction held 5 bases outside the gene matches. The CDR3 DNA reads as TGTGCCAGCAGTGAAGCGAAGAGGGGGCGAGAGACCCAGTACTTC. This encodes CASSEAKRGRETQYF.

This clone was recorded a few times. The chain combines TRBV5-4 with TRBJ1-2, with D maybe TRBD1 (5 bases). Germline V gene sequence: CDR1 SGHNT, CDR2 YYREEE (reference sequence). Trimming left V 3 bases short and J 3 bases short, with 9 bases between. The CDR3 loop spans 13 amino acids. The CDR3 is CASSWRGDYGYTF. Written as DNA, the CDR3 is TGTGCCAGCAGCTGGCGGGGGGACTATGGCTACACCTTC.

Of note for this clone: A junction end diverges from the germline sequence, so it may reflect a read error. The chain couples TRBV28 to TRBJ2-3, with 8 nucleotides matching TRBD2. Looked up from germline, CDR1 is MDHEN and CDR2 is SYDVKM. CDR3 length: 14 amino acids. In nucleotides, the CDR3 is TGTGCCAGCGTAGAGAGCGGGAGCAGAGATACGCAGTATTTT. This encodes CASVESGSRDTQYF.

Only one count was recorded for this clone. V gene TRBV7-8 combines with J gene TRBJ2-4, with 10 bases matching TRBD2. The CDR3 runs 15 residues. Germline V CDR1 and CDR2: SGHVS, FQNEAQ. J lost 3 bases, V lost 1 base, and 0 bases had no gene match. The CDR3 sequence: CASSLGTSGKNIQYF. As DNA, the CDR3 is TGTGCCAGCAGCTTAGGGACTAGCGGCAAAAACATTCAGTACTTC.